Listed here are 23 T cell receptor beta chains from one sample, sequenced in a study of T cell responses to AZD1222 COVID-19 vaccine. Only in-frame clones appear in the TCRdb table, and some are missing; sequencing was by immunoSEQ multiplex PCR. The table lists some 110,000 clones, 88% of them singletons. The input for sequencing was peripheral blood, taken on day 0 of AZD1222 vaccination. The source is an adult in good health.

This rearrangement joins TRBV4-2 to TRBJ1-1; 8 nucleotides agree with TRBD1. V shed 3 bases and J 4 bases; nucleotides not matched to a gene: 10. This CDR3 comprises 16 residues. Germline lookup yields CDR1 LGHNA and CDR2 YNFKEQ. The CDR3 sequence is CASSHQLTGVGTEAFF. The DNA of the CDR3 is TGTGCCAGCAGCCACCAGCTGACAGGGGTCGGCACTGAAGCTTTCTTT.

This chain's CDR3 is CAREDRGRDQPQHF. The CDR3 DNA is TGTGCCAGGGAAGACAGGGGACGGGATCAGCCCCAGCATTTT. V gene TRBV6-5 combines with J gene TRBJ1-5; TRBD1 matches 8 bases. Germline CDR1 and CDR2: MNHEY and SVGAGI. Trimming cost V 9 bases and J 5 bases; bases outside gene matches: 9. The CDR3 is made up of 14 amino acids.

This clone came up once. The genes are TRBV7-9 and TRBJ2-7; D unresolved. The germline V gene encodes CDR1 SEHNR and CDR2 FQNEAQ (reference sequence). The V end lost 4 bases, the J end lost 2 bases, and 6 bases lay between the germline ends. This CDR3 has 12 residues. The chain's CDR3 is CASSSPTYEQYF. Written as DNA, the CDR3 is TGTGCCAGCAGCTCCCCCACCTACGAGCAGTACTTC.

This clone showed up just a few times. The chain uses TRBV5-1 and TRBJ1-1, with 8 positions matching TRBD1. With V trimmed by 2 bases and J by 10 bases, 1 base remained unmatched. The CDR3 has 11 amino acids. Looked up from germline, CDR1 is SGHRS and CDR2 is YFSETQ. This CDR3 reads CASSLQGVAFF. The CDR3 DNA reads TGCGCCAGCAGCTTACAGGGGGTAGCTTTCTTT.

V is TRBV27 and J is TRBJ1-5, with a weak D call TRBD1 (5 bases). The CDR3 spans 15 residues. Trimming took 2 bases from V and 4 from J, leaving 12 bases between them. Per germline, CDR1 MNHEY and CDR2 SMNVEV (reference sequence). The CDR3 spells CASSLMAGPNQPQHF. In DNA, the CDR3 is TGTGCCAGCAGTTTAATGGCGGGGCCTAATCAGCCCCAGCATTTT.

This chain connects TRBV7-2 to TRBJ2-2; D gene uncertain. V dropped 0 bases and J dropped 5 bases, with 4 bases sitting between them. The germline V gene has CDR1 SGHTA and CDR2 FQGNSA. The CDR3 runs 13 residues. CDR3 nucleotide sequence: TGTGCCAGCAGCTTAGCGGGAACCGGGGAGCTGTTTTTT. Amino acid sequence: CASSLAGTGELFF. Full variable domain (outside the CDR3, taken from reference TRBV7-2 and TRBJ2-2): GAGVSQSPSNKVTEKGKDVELRCDPISGHTALYWYRQSLGQGLEFLIYFQGNSAPDKSGLPSDRFSAERTGGSVSTLTIQRTQQEDSAVYLCASSLAGTGELFFGEGSRLTVL.

This chain links TRBV19 with TRBJ2-2; the match to TRBD1 covers 10 bases. CDR1 and CDR2 (germline): LNHDA, SQIVND (reference sequence). Trimming removed 6 bases from V and 5 bases from J; junction bases left unmatched: 6. This CDR3 contains 15 residues. The CDR3 nucleotides are TGTGCCAGTAGGCTACCGGGACAGGGGACCGGGGAGCTGTTTTTT. Encoded protein: CASRLPGQGTGELFF.

The rearrangement uses TRBV29-1 and TRBJ1-3; D is perhaps TRBD1 (6 bases). Germline CDR1 and CDR2: SQVTM and ANQGSEA. This CDR3 has 13 amino acids. V lost 4 bases and J lost 0, with 7 bases in between. CDR3 sequence reads: CSVAGDSGNTIYF. The CDR3 nucleotides read TGCAGCGTTGCAGGGGACTCTGGAAACACCATATATTTT.

The chain carries TRBV24-1 and TRBJ2-3, with TRBD1 identical over 11 bases. There are 17 residues in the CDR3. Germline V gives CDR1 KGHDR, CDR2 SFDVKD. J lost 5 bases, V lost 7 bases, and 13 bases had no gene match. DNA for the CDR3: TGTGCCACCAGCAAAGCCGCCGGGACAGGGGGAATAGATACGCAGTATTTT. It translates to CATSKAAGTGGIDTQYF.

The chain is built from TRBV2 and TRBJ1-1, with no clear D. CDR3 size: 12 residues. Germline lookup yields CDR1 SNHLY and CDR2 FYNNEI. V was clipped by 2 bases and J by 5 bases, with 6 bases between them. The CDR3 DNA reads as TGTGCCAGCAGTGAATCCCGAACTGAAGCTTTCTTT. It codes for CASSESRTEAFF.

This sequence joins TRBV7-9 and TRBJ1-2, with D maybe TRBD1 (5 bases). The V gene lost 1 base and the J gene lost 4 bases, with 19 bases spanning the gap. The CDR3 spans 17 residues. In germline, CDR1 is SEHNR, CDR2 FQNEAQ (reference sequence). In DNA form, the CDR3 reads TGTGCCAGCAGCTTAGGATCCGGACCGGTGGGACGCTATGGCTACACCTTC. Protein: CASSLGSGPVGRYGYTF. Full variable domain (remainder filled in from reference TRBV7-9 and TRBJ1-2): DTGVSQNPRHKITKRGQNVTFRCDPISEHNRLYWYRQTLGQGPEFLTYFQNEAQLEKSRLLSDRFSAERPKGSFSTLEIQRTEQGDSAMYLCASSLGSGPVGRYGYTFGSGTRLTVV.

This clone was detected only once. V gene TRBV5-3 combines with J gene TRBJ2-5; 7 nucleotides match TRBD1. TRBV5-3 is annotated as an ORF whose role is uncertain. The junction had 12 bases not matched to a gene; V was cut back by 2 bases and J by 8 bases. CDR3 length equals 15 residues. This CDR3 is CARSFSWDSKKTQYF. In nucleotides, the CDR3 is TGTGCCAGAAGCTTTTCGTGGGACAGCAAGAAAACCCAGTACTTC.

V and J are TRBV3-1 (or the pseudogene TRBV3-2) and TRBJ2-1; D may be TRBD2 (5 bases). The V and J ends lost 0 bases and 6 bases respectively, with 15 bases between them. The CDR3 loop spans 16 amino acids. In germline, CDR1 is LGHDT, CDR2 YNNKEL (reference sequence). This chain's CDR3 is CASSQEVGGLSNEQFF. The DNA for the CDR3 is TGTGCCAGCAGCCAAGAAGTTGGCGGGCTCTCCAATGAGCAGTTCTTC.

The chain uses TRBV7-4 and TRBJ1-3, with D hard to call. V was cut by 4 bases and J by 0 bases, with 13 bases left in between. The germline CDR1 and CDR2 sequences are SGHVT and SQSDAQ. This CDR3 spans 16 amino acids. CDR3 protein: CASSYRRTFSGNTIYF. CDR3 coding DNA: TGTGCCAGCAGCTACCGACGGACCTTCTCTGGAAACACCATATATTTT.

This chain joins TRBV6-1 and TRBJ1-2; D call uncertain. Germline CDR1 MNHNS, CDR2 SASEGT. The V and J ends lost 1 base and 5 bases respectively, with 17 bases between them. The CDR3 covers 16 residues. CDR3 sequence: CASSEENTVPLYGYTF. The CDR3, as DNA: TGTGCCAGCAGTGAAGAAAACACGGTTCCCCTTTATGGCTACACCTTC.

The gene calls are TRBV7-3 and TRBJ2-5, with 11 nucleotides matching TRBD1. The junction had 13 bases not matched to a gene; V was cut back by 5 bases and J by 5 bases. From germline, CDR1 is SGHTA and CDR2 FQGTGA. The CDR3 has 17 amino acids. The CDR3 DNA follows: TGTGCCAGCAGCCCCGGACAGGGGGCAATGGGAGTTGAGACCCAGTACTTC. It codes for CASSPGQGAMGVETQYF.

The V call is TRBV18, the J call TRBJ1-2, with 8 nucleotides matching TRBD1. CDR3 size: 15 residues. CDR1 and CDR2 from the germline V gene are KGHSH and LQKENI. The trim removed 3 bases at V and 4 bases at J, leaving 7 bases unmatched. The CDR3 region is CASSPQGAGGYGYTF. CDR3 in DNA: TGTGCCAGCTCACCCCAGGGGGCCGGCGGCTATGGCTACACCTTC. The whole variable domain, filled in from reference TRBV18 and TRBJ1-2, reads NAGVMQNPRHLVRRRGQEARLRCSPMKGHSHVYWYRQLPEEGLKFMVYLQKENIIDESGMPKERFSAEFPKEGPSILRIQQVVRGDSAAYFCASSPQGAGGYGYTFGSGTRLTVV.

The chain links TRBV19 to TRBJ1-1, with TRBD1 as a possible D gene (5 bases). The ends were cut back, 7 bases at V and 0 bases at J, with 12 bases in the middle. The CDR3 sequence is 14 residues long. Germline CDR1 LNHDA, CDR2 SQIVND (reference sequence). The CDR3 sequence: CASKGRAVNTEAFF. The CDR3 DNA reads TGTGCCAGTAAGGGCAGGGCAGTGAACACTGAAGCTTTCTTT. Combining the CDR3 with reference TRBV19 and TRBJ1-1 gives the whole variable domain DGGITQSPKYLFRKEGQNVTLSCEQNLNHDAMYWYRQDPGQGLRLIYYSQIVNDFQKGDIAEGYSVSREKKESFPLTVTSAQKNPTAFYLCASKGRAVNTEAFFGQGTRLTVV.

The genes are TRBV6-2 or TRBV6-3 and TRBJ2-7; 15 nucleotides line up with TRBD2. The CDR3 consists of 21 residues. Trimming at V came to 0 bases and at J to 3 bases, leaving 15 bases not matched to a gene. Germline values: CDR1 MNHEY, CDR2 SVGEGT. This chain's CDR3 is CASSYSRIGTSGRWALYEQYF. The CDR3 coding sequence is TGTGCCAGCAGTTACTCGAGGATCGGGACTAGCGGGAGGTGGGCCCTCTACGAGCAGTACTTC.

The chain carries TRBV19 and TRBJ1-2; D possibly corresponds to TRBD1 (6 bases). This CDR3 region has 16 residues. The V end was cut by 0 bases, the J end by 4 bases, with 15 bases between. The germline V gene has CDR1 LNHDA and CDR2 SQIVND (reference sequence). The CDR3 is CASSIDPGQTSYGYTF. CDR3 bases: TGTGCCAGTAGTATAGATCCTGGACAGACTAGCTATGGCTACACCTTC.

The chain employs TRBV4-1 and TRBJ2-7; 11 nucleotides agree with TRBD1. This CDR3 region has 15 residues. The J segment lost 7 bases and the V segment lost 3 bases, leaving 8 bases of the junction unmatched. Germline-derived CDR1 and CDR2 are MGHRA and YSYEKL. The CDR3 loop is CASSHSGTGGGEQYF. For the CDR3, the DNA is TGCGCCAGCAGCCATTCCGGGACAGGGGGTGGAGAGCAGTACTTC.

The rearrangement uses TRBV3-1 (or the pseudogene TRBV3-2) and TRBJ1-1, with 8 bases matching TRBD1. V gave up 4 bases and J gave up 7 bases; unmatched junction bases: 8. The CDR3 has 14 amino acids. Per germline, CDR1 LGHDT and CDR2 YNNKEL (reference sequence). CDR3 in DNA: TGTGCCAGCAGCCTTTCCGGGACAGGAAATGAAGCTTTCTTT. It is translated as CASSLSGTGNEAFF.

V and J are TRBV13 and TRBJ2-5; 7 bases match TRBD1. The V and J ends lost 1 base and 7 bases, in that order; junction bases with no gene match: 0. This CDR3 is 12 amino acids long. Germline CDR1 reads PRHDT; CDR2 reads FYEKMQ (reference sequence). CDR3 bases: TGTGCCAGCAGCTTAGACAGGGGGACCCAGTACTTC. Amino acids: CASSLDRGTQYF.